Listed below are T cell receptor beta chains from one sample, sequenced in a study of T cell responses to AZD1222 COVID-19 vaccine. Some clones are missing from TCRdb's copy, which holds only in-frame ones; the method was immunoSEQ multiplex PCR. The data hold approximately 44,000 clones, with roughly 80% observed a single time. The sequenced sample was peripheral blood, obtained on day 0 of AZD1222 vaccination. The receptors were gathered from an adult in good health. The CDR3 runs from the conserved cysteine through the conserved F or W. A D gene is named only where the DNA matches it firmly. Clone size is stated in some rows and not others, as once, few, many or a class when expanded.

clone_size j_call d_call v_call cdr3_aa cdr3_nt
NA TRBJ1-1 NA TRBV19 CASSMIVGTEAFF TGTGCCAGTAGTATGATAGTGGGCACTGAAGCTTTCTTT
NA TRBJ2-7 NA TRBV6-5 CASSTQDGYYEQYF TGTGCCAGCAGTACCCAAGACGGCTACTACGAGCAGTACTTC
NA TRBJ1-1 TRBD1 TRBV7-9 CASYRQGNTEAFF TGTGCCAGCTATAGACAGGGAAACACTGAAGCTTTCTTT
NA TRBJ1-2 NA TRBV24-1 CATQGNYGYTF TGTGCCACTCAGGGAAACTATGGCTACACCTTC
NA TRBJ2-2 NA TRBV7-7 CASSPRQGLTSGELFF TGTGCCAGCAGCCCCCGACAGGGACTAACCTCCGGGGAGCTGTTTTTT
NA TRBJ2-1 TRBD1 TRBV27 CASSPGMGQGGYNEQFF TGTGCCAGCAGCCCCGGCATGGGACAGGGGGGCTACAATGAGCAGTTCTTC
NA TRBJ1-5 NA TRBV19 CASRDKTGGQPQHF TGTGCCAGTAGAGACAAGACAGGCGGCCAGCCCCAGCATTTT
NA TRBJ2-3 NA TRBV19 CASRQGVASGDTDTQYF TGTGCCAGTAGACAGGGGGTGGCTAGCGGGGACACAGATACGCAGTATTTT
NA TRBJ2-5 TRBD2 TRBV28 CASSGLAGAETQYF TGTGCCAGCAGCGGACTAGCGGGGGCGGAGACCCAGTACTTC
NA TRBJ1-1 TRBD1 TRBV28 CASNLQGVGTEAFF TGTGCCAGCAACCTCCAGGGGGTTGGCACTGAAGCTTTCTTT
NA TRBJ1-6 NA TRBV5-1 CARNWGAAGSPLHF TGCGCCAGGAACTGGGGGGCAGCCGGTAGTCCCCTCCACTTT
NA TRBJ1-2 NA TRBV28 CASSFSLDSFRADGYTF TGTGCCAGCAGTTTTTCTTTGGACTCCTTTAGAGCAGATGGCTACACCTTC
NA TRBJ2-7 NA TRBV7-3 CASRAVQGTLEQYF TGTGCCAGCAGGGCAGTCCAGGGTACGCTCGAGCAGTACTTC
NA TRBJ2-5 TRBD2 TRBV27 CASSSTDGTTWETQYF TGTGCCAGCAGTTCCACGGATGGGACTACATGGGAGACCCAGTACTTC
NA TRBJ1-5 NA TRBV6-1 CASSEPPLHGNQPQHF TGTGCCAGCAGTGAACCCCCCCTTCACGGCAATCAGCCCCAGCATTTT
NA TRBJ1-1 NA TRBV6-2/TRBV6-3 CASSYSRVTNTEAFF TGTGCCAGCAGTTACTCCCGGGTTACGAACACTGAAGCTTTCTTT
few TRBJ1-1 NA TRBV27 CASSLRGWTEAFF TGTGCCAGCAGTTTAAGGGGGTGGACTGAAGCTTTCTTT
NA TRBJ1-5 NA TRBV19 CASKGGGLAISNQPQHF TGTGCCAGTAAGGGGGGGGGCTTGGCGATTAGCAATCAGCCCCAGCATTTT
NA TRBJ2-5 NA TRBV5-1 CASSPRTGVETQYF TGCGCCAGCAGCCCACGGACTGGGGTAGAGACCCAGTACTTC
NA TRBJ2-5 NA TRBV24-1 CATPSHREKETQYF TGTGCCACCCCCTCCCACAGGGAGAAAGAGACCCAGTACTTC
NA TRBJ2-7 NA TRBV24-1 CATGAGSYEQYF TGTGCCACCGGGGCCGGGTCCTACGAGCAGTACTTC
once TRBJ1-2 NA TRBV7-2 CASSLAGLGMMFYGYTF TGTGCCAGCAGCTTGGCGGGACTAGGAATGATGTTTTATGGCTACACCTTC
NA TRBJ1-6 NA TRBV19 CASSTHRDSSPLHF TGTGCCAGTAGTACTCACCGGGACTCTTCACCCCTCCACTTT
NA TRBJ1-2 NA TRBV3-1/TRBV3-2 CASSQDWRVGYYGYTF TGTGCCAGCAGCCAAGATTGGAGGGTTGGGTACTATGGCTACACCTTC